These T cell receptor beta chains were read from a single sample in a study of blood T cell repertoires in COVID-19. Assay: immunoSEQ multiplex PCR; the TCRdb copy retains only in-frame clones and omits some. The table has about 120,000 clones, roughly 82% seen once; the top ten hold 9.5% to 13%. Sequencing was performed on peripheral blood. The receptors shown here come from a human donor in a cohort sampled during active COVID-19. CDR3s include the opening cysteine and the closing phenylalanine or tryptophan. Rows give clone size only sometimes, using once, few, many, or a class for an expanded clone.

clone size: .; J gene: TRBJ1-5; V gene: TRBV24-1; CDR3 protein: CATRRVTGKRNQPQHF
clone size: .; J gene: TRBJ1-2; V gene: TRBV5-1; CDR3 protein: CASSLDGTVNGYTF
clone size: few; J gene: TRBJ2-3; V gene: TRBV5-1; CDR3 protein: CASSTSGAYTDTQYF
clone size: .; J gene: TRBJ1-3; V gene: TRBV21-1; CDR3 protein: CASRTQGVGGNTIYF
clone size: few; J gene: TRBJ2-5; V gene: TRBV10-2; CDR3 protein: CATLPGLAGETQYF
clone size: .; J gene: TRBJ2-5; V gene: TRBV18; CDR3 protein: CASSPPQGSPGETQYF
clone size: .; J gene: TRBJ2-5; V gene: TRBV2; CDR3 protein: CASSPTTSVETQYF
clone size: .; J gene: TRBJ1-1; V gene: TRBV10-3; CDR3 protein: CAISGQGNANTEAFF
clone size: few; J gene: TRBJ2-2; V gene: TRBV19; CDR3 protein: CASSKGARGTGELFF
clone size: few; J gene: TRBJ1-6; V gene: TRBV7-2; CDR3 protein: CASSLYGSPLHF
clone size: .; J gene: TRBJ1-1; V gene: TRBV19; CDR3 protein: CASSMSLQRVNTEAFF
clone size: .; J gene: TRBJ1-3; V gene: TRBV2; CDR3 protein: CASSDGGGNTIYF
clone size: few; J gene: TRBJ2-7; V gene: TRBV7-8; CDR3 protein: CASSLGTASYEQYF
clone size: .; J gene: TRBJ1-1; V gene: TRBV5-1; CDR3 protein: CASSGQASRDTEAFF
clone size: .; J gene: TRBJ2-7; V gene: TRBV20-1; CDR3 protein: CSASPARDRVSLSSYEQYF
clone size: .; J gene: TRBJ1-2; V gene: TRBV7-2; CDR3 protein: CASSPTGSYGYTF
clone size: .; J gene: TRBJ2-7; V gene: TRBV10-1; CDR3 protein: CASSYGTRVSEQYF
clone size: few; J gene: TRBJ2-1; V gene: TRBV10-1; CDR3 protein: CASSGGTGGGNEQFF
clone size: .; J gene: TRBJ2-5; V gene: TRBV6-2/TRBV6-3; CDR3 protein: CASRLDWLAGKETQYF
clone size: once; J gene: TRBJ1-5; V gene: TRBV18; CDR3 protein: CASSRETGGGGQPQHF
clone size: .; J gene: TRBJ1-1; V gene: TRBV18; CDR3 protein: CASSRPGQGETEAFF
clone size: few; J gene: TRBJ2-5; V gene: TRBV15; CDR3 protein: CATSGNPIAGGHETQYF
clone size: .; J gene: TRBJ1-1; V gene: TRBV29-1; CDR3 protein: CSVGQGATEAFF
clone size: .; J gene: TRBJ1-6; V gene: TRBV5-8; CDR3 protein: CASMGSSYNSPLHF
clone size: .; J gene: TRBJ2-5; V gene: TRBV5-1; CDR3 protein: CASRTGPRETQYF
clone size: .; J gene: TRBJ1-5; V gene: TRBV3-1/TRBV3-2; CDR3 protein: CASSQAGGVLGQPQHF
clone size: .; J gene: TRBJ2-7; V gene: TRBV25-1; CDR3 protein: CASSPGGATVYEQYF